A selection of T cell receptor beta chains follows, all from one sample in a study of CD8+ T cells in alopecia areata. Sequencing was performed with immunoSEQ multiplex PCR; in TCRdb, only in-frame clones are kept and a portion is missing. The table shows approximately 100,000 clones, with roughly 56% occurring only once. This specimen consisted of CD8+ T cells sorted from blood, obtained at approximately week 60, from a patient treated with tofacitinib. The origin of the receptors is a human donor with alopecia areata. Both conserved end residues are part of each CDR3. Fields, in order: V gene, J gene, clone size, CDR3 length, D gene, CDR3 protein, CDR3 DNA. The D gene is left open where the match is weak. Clone size is stated in some rows and not others, as once, few, many or a class when expanded.

V gene: TRBV20-1; J gene: TRBJ2-3; clone size: .; CDR3 length: 11; D gene: .; CDR3 protein: CSAPLMGGQYF; CDR3 DNA: TGCAGTGCGCCGCTTATGGGTGGGCAGTATTTT
V gene: TRBV2; J gene: TRBJ1-5; clone size: .; CDR3 length: 14; D gene: .; CDR3 protein: CASSWGTENQPQHF; CDR3 DNA: TGTGCCAGCAGTTGGGGGACTGAGAATCAGCCCCAGCATTTT
V gene: TRBV5-1; J gene: TRBJ2-7; clone size: .; CDR3 length: 15; D gene: TRBD1; CDR3 protein: CASSSGTGPTYEQYF; CDR3 DNA: TGCGCCAGCAGCTCAGGGACAGGGCCCACCTACGAGCAGTACTTC
V gene: TRBV5-6; J gene: TRBJ2-3; clone size: .; CDR3 length: 15; D gene: .; CDR3 protein: CASSFVTGTTDTQYF; CDR3 DNA: TGTGCCAGCAGCTTCGTCACCGGGACAACAGATACGCAGTATTTT
V gene: TRBV19; J gene: TRBJ1-5; clone size: few; CDR3 length: 16; D gene: .; CDR3 protein: CASSMSRHLSNQPQHF; CDR3 DNA: TGTGCCAGTAGTATGTCCAGGCATCTAAGCAATCAGCCCCAGCATTTT
V gene: TRBV4-1; J gene: TRBJ1-2; clone size: .; CDR3 length: 15; D gene: TRBD1; CDR3 protein: CASSQDGTGGDGYTF; CDR3 DNA: TGCGCCAGCAGCCAAGATGGGACAGGGGGGGATGGCTACACCTTC
V gene: TRBV12-5; J gene: TRBJ2-1; clone size: .; CDR3 length: 15; D gene: TRBD1; CDR3 protein: CASEKQGASYNEQFF; CDR3 DNA: TGTGCTAGTGAAAAACAGGGGGCGAGCTACAATGAGCAGTTCTTC
V gene: TRBV6-6; J gene: TRBJ2-2; clone size: .; CDR3 length: 15; D gene: TRBD1; CDR3 protein: CASSYWQGAGGELFF; CDR3 DNA: TGTGCCAGCAGTTACTGGCAGGGGGCCGGCGGGGAGCTGTTTTTT
V gene: TRBV6-1; J gene: TRBJ2-3; clone size: .; CDR3 length: 17; D gene: TRBD2; CDR3 protein: CASSAFPSGGAGDTQYF; CDR3 DNA: TGTGCCAGCAGTGCCTTTCCTAGCGGGGGGGCTGGGGATACGCAGTATTTT
V gene: TRBV9; J gene: TRBJ2-5; clone size: .; CDR3 length: 17; D gene: .; CDR3 protein: CASSVALGGGLQETQYF; CDR3 DNA: TGTGCCAGCAGCGTAGCTCTCGGCGGGGGCCTCCAAGAGACCCAGTACTTC
V gene: TRBV5-1; J gene: TRBJ2-3; clone size: .; CDR3 length: 15; D gene: TRBD2; CDR3 protein: CASSLPSGGADTQYF; CDR3 DNA: TGCGCCAGCAGCTTGCCTAGCGGGGGGGCCGATACGCAGTATTTT
V gene: TRBV29-1; J gene: TRBJ2-7; clone size: .; CDR3 length: 15; D gene: .; CDR3 protein: CSAIFYRTSSYEQYF; CDR3 DNA: TGCAGCGCTATATTTTACAGGACCTCCTCGTACGAGCAGTACTTC
V gene: TRBV29-1; J gene: TRBJ1-5; clone size: .; CDR3 length: 12; D gene: .; CDR3 protein: CSVEPRGSSQHF; CDR3 DNA: TGCAGCGTTGAACCCAGGGGCAGCTCCCAGCATTTT
V gene: TRBV11-2; J gene: TRBJ1-3; clone size: .; CDR3 length: 14; D gene: .; CDR3 protein: CASTPGGAGNTIYF; CDR3 DNA: TGTGCCAGCACCCCGGGGGGCGCGGGAAACACCATATATTTT
V gene: TRBV5-6; J gene: TRBJ2-7; clone size: .; CDR3 length: 17; D gene: TRBD1; CDR3 protein: CASSLGSWTGGFNEQYF; CDR3 DNA: TGTGCCAGCAGCTTGGGCTCCTGGACAGGGGGCTTCAACGAGCAGTACTTC
V gene: TRBV2; J gene: TRBJ1-2; clone size: .; CDR3 length: 15; D gene: .; CDR3 protein: CASSADRRPYYGYTF; CDR3 DNA: TGTGCCAGCAGTGCCGACAGGCGGCCCTACTATGGCTACACCTTC
V gene: TRBV5-6; J gene: TRBJ1-5; clone size: .; CDR3 length: 18; D gene: .; CDR3 protein: CASSIYPRTDHSNQPQHF; CDR3 DNA: TGTGCCAGCAGCATCTACCCTCGGACAGACCATAGCAATCAGCCCCAGCATTTT
V gene: TRBV2; J gene: TRBJ1-6; clone size: .; CDR3 length: 14; D gene: .; CDR3 protein: CASTGTAHNSPLHF; CDR3 DNA: TGTGCCAGCACAGGGACGGCCCATAATTCACCCCTCCACTTT
V gene: TRBV29-1; J gene: TRBJ1-2; clone size: .; CDR3 length: 17; D gene: TRBD1; CDR3 protein: CSVEVGVTGAEGYGYTF; CDR3 DNA: TGCAGCGTTGAAGTGGGCGTTACAGGGGCTGAGGGCTATGGCTACACCTTC
V gene: TRBV30; J gene: TRBJ1-5; clone size: .; CDR3 length: 13; D gene: TRBD1; CDR3 protein: CAWGTGGNQPQHF; CDR3 DNA: TGTGCCTGGGGGACAGGGGGGAATCAGCCCCAGCATTTT
V gene: TRBV5-4; J gene: TRBJ2-7; clone size: .; CDR3 length: 18; D gene: TRBD2; CDR3 protein: CASSPGLAGGTSSYEQYF; CDR3 DNA: TGTGCCAGCAGCCCCGGACTAGCGGGGGGGACGAGCTCCTACGAGCAGTACTTC
V gene: TRBV4-1; J gene: TRBJ1-5; clone size: .; CDR3 length: 15; D gene: .; CDR3 protein: CASSQDQVRNQPQHF; CDR3 DNA: TGCGCCAGCAGCCAAGATCAAGTCCGGAATCAGCCCCAGCATTTT
V gene: TRBV15; J gene: TRBJ2-7; clone size: .; CDR3 length: 12; D gene: .; CDR3 protein: CATSRDRGEQYF; CDR3 DNA: TGTGCCACCAGCAGAGACCGGGGGGAGCAGTACTTC
V gene: TRBV28; J gene: TRBJ2-1; clone size: few; CDR3 length: 14; D gene: TRBD2; CDR3 protein: CASIPGGSYNEQFF; CDR3 DNA: TGTGCCAGCATTCCGGGGGGATCCTACAATGAGCAGTTCTTC
V gene: TRBV7-9; J gene: TRBJ2-5; clone size: .; CDR3 length: 15; D gene: TRBD1; CDR3 protein: CASSFGQGWQETQYF; CDR3 DNA: TGTGCCAGCAGCTTCGGACAGGGATGGCAAGAGACCCAGTACTTC
V gene: TRBV7-9; J gene: TRBJ2-2; clone size: .; CDR3 length: 13; D gene: .; CDR3 protein: CASPAYNTGELFF; CDR3 DNA: TGTGCCAGCCCAGCTTATAATACCGGGGAGCTGTTTTTT
V gene: TRBV7-9; J gene: TRBJ2-7; clone size: .; CDR3 length: 13; D gene: .; CDR3 protein: CASSPRDKREQYF; CDR3 DNA: TGTGCCAGCAGCCCCCGGGACAAGCGGGAGCAGTACTTC
V gene: TRBV9; J gene: TRBJ2-4; clone size: once; CDR3 length: 14; D gene: .; CDR3 protein: CASSTWEDKNIQYF; CDR3 DNA: TGTGCCAGCAGCACCTGGGAGGACAAAAACATTCAGTACTTC
V gene: TRBV30; J gene: TRBJ2-7; clone size: .; CDR3 length: 12; D gene: .; CDR3 protein: CAYRDTSYEQYF; CDR3 DNA: TGTGCCTACAGGGATACGTCCTACGAGCAGTACTTC
V gene: TRBV27; J gene: TRBJ2-7; clone size: .; CDR3 length: 14; D gene: TRBD2; CDR3 protein: CASSGSGGSYEQYF; CDR3 DNA: TGTGCCAGCAGCGGATCGGGGGGGTCCTACGAGCAGTACTTC
V gene: TRBV7-9; J gene: TRBJ2-1; clone size: .; CDR3 length: 15; D gene: TRBD2; CDR3 protein: CASSLKAGAYNEQFF; CDR3 DNA: TGTGCCAGCAGCTTGAAAGCGGGGGCCTACAATGAGCAGTTCTTC
V gene: TRBV5-1; J gene: TRBJ2-7; clone size: .; CDR3 length: 15; D gene: .; CDR3 protein: CASSPRWNLPYEQYF; CDR3 DNA: TGCGCCAGCAGCCCCCGGTGGAACCTCCCCTACGAGCAGTACTTC
V gene: TRBV7-9; J gene: TRBJ2-5; clone size: .; CDR3 length: 16; D gene: TRBD2; CDR3 protein: CASSSPGELAEETQYF; CDR3 DNA: TGTGCCAGCAGCTCGCCCGGCGAACTAGCGGAAGAGACCCAGTACTTC
V gene: TRBV30; J gene: TRBJ1-6; clone size: .; CDR3 length: 15; D gene: TRBD1; CDR3 protein: CAWSDGTGGSSPLHF; CDR3 DNA: TGTGCCTGGAGCGACGGGACAGGGGGTTCCTCACCCCTCCACTTT
V gene: TRBV6-5; J gene: TRBJ2-1; clone size: .; CDR3 length: 14; D gene: .; CDR3 protein: CASSYSGEYNEQFF; CDR3 DNA: TGTGCCAGCAGTTACTCGGGGGAGTACAATGAGCAGTTCTTC
V gene: TRBV4-1; J gene: TRBJ2-7; clone size: .; CDR3 length: 15; D gene: TRBD1; CDR3 protein: CASSLRDRDIDEQYF; CDR3 DNA: TGCGCCAGCAGCCTTCGGGACAGGGATATCGACGAGCAGTACTTC
V gene: TRBV6-5; J gene: TRBJ2-3; clone size: .; CDR3 length: 13; D gene: .; CDR3 protein: CASSYGGTDTQYF; CDR3 DNA: TGTGCCAGCAGTTACGGGGGCACAGATACGCAGTATTTT
V gene: TRBV9; J gene: TRBJ2-7; clone size: .; CDR3 length: 14; D gene: .; CDR3 protein: CASSPGVDSHEQYF; CDR3 DNA: TGTGCCAGCAGCCCAGGAGTGGACTCTCACGAGCAGTACTTC
V gene: TRBV29-1; J gene: TRBJ2-7; clone size: .; CDR3 length: 14; D gene: .; CDR3 protein: CSVEPGTRFGEQYF; CDR3 DNA: TGCAGCGTTGAGCCCGGGACGAGGTTTGGGGAGCAGTACTTC
V gene: TRBV25-1; J gene: TRBJ1-2; clone size: .; CDR3 length: 10; D gene: .; CDR3 protein: CASSGAGYTF; CDR3 DNA: TGTGCCTCGTCCGGGGCGGGCTACACCTTC
V gene: TRBV2; J gene: TRBJ1-2; clone size: .; CDR3 length: 12; D gene: .; CDR3 protein: CASTGRGYGYTF; CDR3 DNA: TGTGCCAGCACGGGCAGGGGCTATGGCTACACCTTC
V gene: TRBV10-3; J gene: TRBJ2-3; clone size: .; CDR3 length: 12; D gene: .; CDR3 protein: CAISEGTDTQYF; CDR3 DNA: TGTGCCATCAGTGAGGGTACGGATACGCAGTATTTT
V gene: TRBV4-1; J gene: TRBJ2-2; clone size: few; CDR3 length: 14; D gene: .; CDR3 protein: CASSQGGVTGELFF; CDR3 DNA: TGCGCCAGCAGCCAAGGGGGGGTAACCGGGGAGCTGTTTTTT
V gene: TRBV18; J gene: TRBJ2-7; clone size: few; CDR3 length: 15; D gene: TRBD1; CDR3 protein: CASSLTGGLYYEQYF; CDR3 DNA: TGTGCCAGCTCACTGACAGGGGGCCTATACTACGAGCAGTACTTC
V gene: TRBV4-1; J gene: TRBJ2-7; clone size: few; CDR3 length: 14; D gene: .; CDR3 protein: CASSRAGVSDEQYF; CDR3 DNA: TGCGCCAGCAGCCGTGCAGGGGTTAGCGACGAGCAGTACTTC
V gene: TRBV5-6; J gene: TRBJ1-2; clone size: .; CDR3 length: 14; D gene: .; CDR3 protein: CASSLEGQGFGYTF; CDR3 DNA: TGTGCCAGCAGCTTGGAGGGGCAGGGGTTCGGCTACACCTTC
V gene: TRBV9; J gene: TRBJ1-1; clone size: .; CDR3 length: 12; D gene: .; CDR3 protein: CASSVGTTEAFF; CDR3 DNA: TGTGCCAGCAGCGTAGGGACGACTGAAGCTTTCTTT
V gene: TRBV2; J gene: TRBJ2-3; clone size: .; CDR3 length: 14; D gene: .; CDR3 protein: CASSEGRGTDTQYF; CDR3 DNA: TGTGCCAGCAGTGAAGGGCGAGGCACAGATACGCAGTATTTT
V gene: TRBV21-1; J gene: TRBJ2-7; clone size: .; CDR3 length: 11; D gene: .; CDR3 protein: CASSKEPDLNF; CDR3 DNA: TGTGCCAGCAGCAAAGAGCCCGACCTTAACTTC
V gene: TRBV19; J gene: TRBJ2-1; clone size: .; CDR3 length: 14; D gene: .; CDR3 protein: CASSWGSGLDEQFF; CDR3 DNA: TGTGCCAGTAGTTGGGGGTCGGGGTTGGATGAGCAGTTCTTC